This entry concerns a single TCR beta chain. This sample is part of a study of blood T cell repertoires in COVID-19. Study background: PBMCs, B-cell-depleted T cells, or T cells were the source of the cDNA or gDNA that made up the material.

In the source study's methods: The authors estimated nucleated cell counts from reference gene primer amplification. The table came from immunoSEQ multiplex PCR; TCRdb's copy has only in-frame clones and leaves some out. The V and J calls and clone size come from that table; D and trimming were worked out from the DNA. The sample lists over 400,000 clones, 80% to 90% occurring once. The age range of participants was about 18 to 100 years, with residence in about two dozen US areas. Participant reports of clinical history set cohort assignment. Germline V gene sequence: CDR1 MNHEY, CDR2 SVGAGI. There are 13 residues in the CDR3. V was cut by 8 bases and J by 3 bases, with 11 bases left in between.

The sequenced sample was PBMCs or T cells enriched from blood (not recorded which). This clonotype originated in a woman aged 55-69 years who had recovered from COVID-19. The J gene is TRBJ2-1, the V gene TRBV6-5; D not certain. The CDR3 sequence is CASRQALYNEQFF. Here the CDR3 DNA reads TGTGCCAGCCGCCAGGCCCTCTACAATGAGCAGTTCTTC.